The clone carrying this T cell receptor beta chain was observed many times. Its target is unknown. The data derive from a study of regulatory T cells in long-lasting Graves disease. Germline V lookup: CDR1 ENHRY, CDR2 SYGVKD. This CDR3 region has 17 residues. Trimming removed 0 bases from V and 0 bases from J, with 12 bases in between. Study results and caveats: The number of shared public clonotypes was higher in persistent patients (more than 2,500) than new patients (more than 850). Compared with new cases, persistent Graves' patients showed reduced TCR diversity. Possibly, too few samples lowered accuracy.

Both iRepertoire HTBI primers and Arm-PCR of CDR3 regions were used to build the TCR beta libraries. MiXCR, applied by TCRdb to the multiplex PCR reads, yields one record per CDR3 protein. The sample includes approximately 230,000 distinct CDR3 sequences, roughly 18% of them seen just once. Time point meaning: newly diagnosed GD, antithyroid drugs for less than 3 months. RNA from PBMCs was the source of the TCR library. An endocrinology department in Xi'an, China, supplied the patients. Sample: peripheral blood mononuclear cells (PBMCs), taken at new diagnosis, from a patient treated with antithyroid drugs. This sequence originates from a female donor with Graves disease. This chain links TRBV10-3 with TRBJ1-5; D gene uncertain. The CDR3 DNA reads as TGTGCCATCAGTGAGTCTTCCATGATGGGTAGCAATCAGCCCCAGCATTTT. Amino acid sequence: CAISESSMMGSNQPQHF.